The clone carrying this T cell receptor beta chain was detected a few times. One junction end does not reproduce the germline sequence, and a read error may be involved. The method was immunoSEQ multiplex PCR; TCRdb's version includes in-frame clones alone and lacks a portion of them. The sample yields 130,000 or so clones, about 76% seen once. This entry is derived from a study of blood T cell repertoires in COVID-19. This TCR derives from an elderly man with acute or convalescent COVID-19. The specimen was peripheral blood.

The CDR3 spells CASSPGRTGAYGQYF. The CDR3 DNA reads TGCGCCAGCAGCCCGGGGCGGACAGGGGCCTACGGGCAGTACTTC. The gene calls are TRBV5-1 and TRBJ2-7, with 9 bases fitting TRBD1. Germline CDR1 SGHRS, CDR2 YFSETQ. The CDR3 contains 15 residues. Complete variable domain (other parts from reference TRBV5-1 and TRBJ2-7): KAGVTQTPRYLIKTRGQQVTLSCSPISGHRSVSWYQQTPGQGLQFLFEYFSETQRNKGNFPGRFSGRQFSNSRSEMNVSTLELGDSALYLCASSPGRTGAYGQYFGPGTRLTVT.